The rows below give T cell receptor beta chains drawn from one sample of a study of cytomegalovirus exposure and HLA in healthy donors. Sequenced by immunoSEQ multiplex PCR; TCRdb stores in-frame clones only, minus some. The sample carries 85,000 to 100,000 clones, approximately 90% recorded once. The sample was PBMCs. The origin of the receptors is a man between 18 and 35 years old in good health and CMV-seronegative. Each CDR3 is given with its conserved first and last residue. A D gene is named only where the DNA matches it firmly.

j_call v_call d_call cdr3_nt cdr3_aa
TRBJ2-1 TRBV9 TRBD2 TGTGCCAGCAGCCGACTAGCGGAGGAGTACAATGAGCAGTTCTTC CASSRLAEEYNEQFF
TRBJ2-2 TRBV28 NA TGTGCCAGCAGTTTCAGCCGGGCCGGGGAGCTGTTTTTT CASSFSRAGELFF
TRBJ1-2 TRBV5-4 NA TGTGCCAGCAGTTCCGATTCAGGGTATGGCTACACCTTC CASSSDSGYGYTF
TRBJ2-2 TRBV7-6 NA TGTGCCAGCAGTCCGACCGTGGGAGTTGGGTTACTCACCGGGGAGCTGTTTTTT CASSPTVGVGLLTGELFF
TRBJ2-1 TRBV9 TRBD2 TGTGCCAGCAGCCTCTCAGACCCGGGGGGGCAGTTCTTC CASSLSDPGGQFF
TRBJ2-7 TRBV30 TRBD1 TGTGCCTGGAGTCCTGGGCAGACAGGGAGTTCCGAGCAGTACTTC CAWSPGQTGSSEQYF
TRBJ2-6 TRBV27 NA TGTGCCAGCAGCTCAAGGGTGCAGGGCAGCTCTGGGGCCAACGTCCTGACTTTC CASSSRVQGSSGANVLTF
TRBJ2-7 TRBV21-1 NA TGTGCCAGCAGCAAAGTTGGCCAGGGGGGCTCCTACGAGCAGTACTTC CASSKVGQGGSYEQYF
TRBJ2-1 TRBV5-4 TRBD2 TGTGCCAGCAGCGTAGCGGGGCTCTACAATGAGCAGTTCTTC CASSVAGLYNEQFF
TRBJ1-1 TRBV18 NA TGTGCCAGCTCACCAAATACAGGCCTGGACGAAGCTTTCTTT CASSPNTGLDEAFF
TRBJ1-6 TRBV28 TRBD1 TGTGCCAGCAGTTTGGGTGGGACAGGCATTTCACCCCTCCACTTT CASSLGGTGISPLHF
TRBJ1-6 TRBV28 NA TGTGCCAGCAGTTTCGTTTCAGGGCAATCCTATAATTCACCCCTCCACTTT CASSFVSGQSYNSPLHF